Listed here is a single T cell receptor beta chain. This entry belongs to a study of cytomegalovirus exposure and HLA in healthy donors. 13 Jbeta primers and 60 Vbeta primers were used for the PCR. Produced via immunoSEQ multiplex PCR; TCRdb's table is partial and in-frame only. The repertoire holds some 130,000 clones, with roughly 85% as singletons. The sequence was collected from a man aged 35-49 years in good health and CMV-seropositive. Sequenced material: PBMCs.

CDR3 sequence: CASSPDWRSEKLFF. In DNA, the CDR3 is TGTGCCAGCAGCCCGGACTGGAGGAGTGAAAAACTGTTTTTT. This chain links TRBV4-2 with TRBJ1-4; D call uncertain. The germline gives CDR1 LGHNA, CDR2 YNFKEQ. This CDR3 comprises 14 residues. V was pared by 4 bases and J by 7 bases, with 13 bases between.